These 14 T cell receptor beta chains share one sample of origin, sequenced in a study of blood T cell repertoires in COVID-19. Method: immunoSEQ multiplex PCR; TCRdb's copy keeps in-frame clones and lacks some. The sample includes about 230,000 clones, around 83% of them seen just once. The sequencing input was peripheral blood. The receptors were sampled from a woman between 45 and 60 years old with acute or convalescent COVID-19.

The CDR3 DNA is TGTGCCAGCAGGTGGACAGGAGGAACTGAAGCTTTCTTT. This encodes CASRWTGGTEAFF. This chain joins TRBV12-3 or TRBV12-4 and TRBJ1-1; TRBD1 matches at 7 bases. The CDR3 is 13 residues long. V shed 6 bases, J shed 5 bases, and the junction held 6 bases outside the gene matches.

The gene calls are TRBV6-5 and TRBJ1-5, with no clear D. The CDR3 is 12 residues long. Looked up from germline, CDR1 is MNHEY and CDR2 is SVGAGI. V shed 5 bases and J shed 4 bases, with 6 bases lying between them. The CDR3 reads CASSLNNQPQHF. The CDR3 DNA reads TGTGCCAGCAGTCTAAATAATCAGCCCCAGCATTTT.

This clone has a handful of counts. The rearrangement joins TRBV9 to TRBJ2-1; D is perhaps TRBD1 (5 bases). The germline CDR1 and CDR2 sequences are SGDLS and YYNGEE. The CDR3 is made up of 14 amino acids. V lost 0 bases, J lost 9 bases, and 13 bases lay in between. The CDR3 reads CASSVATRGGEQFF. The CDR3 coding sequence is TGTGCCAGCAGCGTAGCTACAAGGGGCGGTGAGCAGTTCTTC.

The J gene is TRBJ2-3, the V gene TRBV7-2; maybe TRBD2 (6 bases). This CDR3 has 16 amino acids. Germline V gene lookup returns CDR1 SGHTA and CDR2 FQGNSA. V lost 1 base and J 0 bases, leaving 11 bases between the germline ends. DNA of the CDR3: TGTGCCAGCAGCTTAGGGCGGGGCGGAAGCACAGATACGCAGTATTTT. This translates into CASSLGRGGSTDTQYF.

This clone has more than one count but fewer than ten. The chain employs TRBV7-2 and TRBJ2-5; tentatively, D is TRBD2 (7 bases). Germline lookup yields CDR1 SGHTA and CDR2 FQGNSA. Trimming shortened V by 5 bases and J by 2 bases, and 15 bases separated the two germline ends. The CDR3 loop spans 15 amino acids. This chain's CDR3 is CASSPGGGGQETQYF. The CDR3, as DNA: TGTGCCAGCAGCCCCGGAGGGGGGGGACAAGAGACCCAGTACTTC.

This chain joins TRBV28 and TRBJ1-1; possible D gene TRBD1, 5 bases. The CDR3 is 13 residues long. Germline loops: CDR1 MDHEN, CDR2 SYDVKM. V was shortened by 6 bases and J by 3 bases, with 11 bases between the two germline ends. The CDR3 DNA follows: TGTGCCAGCAGACGGGGAGGGGACACTGAAGCTTTCTTT. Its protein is CASRRGGDTEAFF.

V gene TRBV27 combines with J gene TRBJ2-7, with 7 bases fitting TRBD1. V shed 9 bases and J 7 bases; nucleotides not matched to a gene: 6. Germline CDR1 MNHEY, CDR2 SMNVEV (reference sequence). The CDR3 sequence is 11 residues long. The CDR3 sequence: CASRGLGEQYF. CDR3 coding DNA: TGTGCCAGTAGGGGGCTGGGGGAGCAGTACTTC.

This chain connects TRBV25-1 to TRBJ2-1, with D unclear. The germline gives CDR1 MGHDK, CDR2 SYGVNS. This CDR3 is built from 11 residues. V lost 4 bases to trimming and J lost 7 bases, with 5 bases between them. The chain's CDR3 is CASSAGNEQFF. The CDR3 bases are TGTGCCAGCAGTGCCGGGAATGAGCAGTTCTTC.

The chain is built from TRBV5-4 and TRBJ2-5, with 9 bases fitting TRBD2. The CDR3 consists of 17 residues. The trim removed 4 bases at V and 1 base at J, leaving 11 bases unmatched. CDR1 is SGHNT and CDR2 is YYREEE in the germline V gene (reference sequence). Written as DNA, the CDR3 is TGTGCCAGCAGCCAGGGGTGGGCTAGCGGGGTCCAAGAGACCCAGTACTTC. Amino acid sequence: CASSQGWASGVQETQYF.

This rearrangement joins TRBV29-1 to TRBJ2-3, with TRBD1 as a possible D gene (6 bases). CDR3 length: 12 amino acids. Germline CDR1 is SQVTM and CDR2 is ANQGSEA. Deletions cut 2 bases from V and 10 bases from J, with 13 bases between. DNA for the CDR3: TGCAGCGTTGAACCACAGGGCCCCGCGCAGTATTTT. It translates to CSVEPQGPAQYF.

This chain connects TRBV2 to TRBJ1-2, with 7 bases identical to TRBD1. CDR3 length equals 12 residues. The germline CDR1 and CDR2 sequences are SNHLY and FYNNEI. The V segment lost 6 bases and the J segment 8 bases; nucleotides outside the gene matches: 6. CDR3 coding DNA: TGTGCCAGCAGGGTAGACAGGGACGGCTACACCTTC. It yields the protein CASRVDRDGYTF.

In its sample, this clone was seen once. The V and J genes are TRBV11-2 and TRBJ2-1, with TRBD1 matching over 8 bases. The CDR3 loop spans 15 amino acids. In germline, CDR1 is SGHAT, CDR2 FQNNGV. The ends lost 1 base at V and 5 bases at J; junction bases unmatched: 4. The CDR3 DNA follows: TGTGCCAGCAGCTTAGCAGGGGGCCGAGACAATGAGCAGTTCTTC. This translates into CASSLAGGRDNEQFF.

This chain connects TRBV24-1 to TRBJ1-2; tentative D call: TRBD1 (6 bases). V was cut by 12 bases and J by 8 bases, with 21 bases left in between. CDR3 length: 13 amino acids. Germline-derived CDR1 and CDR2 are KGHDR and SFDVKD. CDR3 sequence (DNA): TGTGCCGTCTCGAAAGAACAGGGCCGAGGCTACACCTTC. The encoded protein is CAVSKEQGRGYTF.

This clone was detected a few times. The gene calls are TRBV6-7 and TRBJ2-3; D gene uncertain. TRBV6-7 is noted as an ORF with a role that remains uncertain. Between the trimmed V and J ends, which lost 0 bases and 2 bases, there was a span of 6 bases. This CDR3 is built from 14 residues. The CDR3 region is CASSYSEATDTQYF. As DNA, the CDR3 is TGTGCCAGCAGTTACTCAGAAGCCACAGATACGCAGTATTTT.